Presented here are 6 T cell receptor beta chains from one specimen sequenced in a study of blood T cell repertoires in COVID-19. Sequencing used immunoSEQ multiplex PCR; TCRdb keeps in-frame clones, though not all of them. The sample gives 200,000 to 250,000 clones, roughly 88% of which show up once; just under 6.5% is in the top ten. Sequencing used peripheral blood. These receptors were obtained from a woman aged 25 to 45 with COVID-19, enrolled during active disease.

The rearrangement joins TRBV12-3 or TRBV12-4 to TRBJ1-1; a weak D match, TRBD1 (5 bases). V gave up 3 bases and J gave up 11 bases, with 16 bases separating them. This CDR3 has 13 residues. Here the CDR3 DNA reads TGTGCCAGCAGTTTGGGGGACTTAAGAGGTGCTTTCTTT. Translated: CASSLGDLRGAFF.

This chain links TRBV27 with TRBJ2-3; no firm D call. The CDR3 extends over 13 amino acids. V was shortened by 0 bases and J by 6 bases, with 7 bases between the two germline ends. Looked up from germline, CDR1 is MNHEY and CDR2 is SMNVEV (reference sequence). The CDR3 DNA sequence: TGTGCCAGCAGTTTATCGAAACTGGATACGCAGTATTTT. Its protein is CASSLSKLDTQYF.

The CDR3 loop is CASSPREAWTGGSDEQFF. The CDR3 DNA sequence: TGCGCCAGCAGCCCCAGGGAGGCCTGGACAGGGGGCTCCGATGAGCAGTTCTTC. This rearrangement joins TRBV4-1 to TRBJ2-1, with TRBD1 matching 11 bases. V shed 4 bases and J 8 bases; nucleotides not matched to a gene: 16. Germline V gene lookup returns CDR1 MGHRA and CDR2 YSYEKL. There are 18 residues in the CDR3.

V and J are TRBV29-1 and TRBJ2-1; D is possibly TRBD1 (7 bases). The CDR3 is 13 amino acids. Trimming cost V 5 bases and J 8 bases, with 16 bases left between them. Germline-derived CDR1 and CDR2 are SQVTM and ANQGSEA. CDR3 sequence (DNA): TGCAGCGTTTATACACAGGGGAGGCATGAGCAGTTCTTC. Amino acid sequence: CSVYTQGRHEQFF.

This chain links TRBV2 with TRBJ2-1, with 7 positions matching TRBD1. The V gene end was trimmed by 4 bases and the J gene end by 8 bases; junction bases not matched to a gene: 5. This CDR3 region has 13 residues. Per the germline V gene, CDR1 is SNHLY and CDR2 is FYNNEI. The CDR3 nucleotides read TGTGCCAGCAGTGCACAGGGGAACTATGAGCAGTTCTTC. Translated: CASSAQGNYEQFF.

This clone was detected only once. V usage is TRBV6-5 and J usage is TRBJ1-4, with D possibly TRBD1 on 5 matching bases. The CDR3 contains 15 residues. Germline CDR1 MNHEY, CDR2 SVGAGI. V dropped 0 bases and J dropped 6 bases, with 11 bases sitting between them. The DNA for the CDR3 is TGTGCCAGCAGTTACTCAGGCAGGGTCTATGAAAAACTGTTTTTT. Translation: CASSYSGRVYEKLFF.